The 9 T cell receptor beta chains below were found in one sample sequenced in a study of blood T cell repertoires in COVID-19. Generated by immunoSEQ multiplex PCR, the TCRdb table keeps only in-frame clones and is missing some. The sample includes 15,000 to 20,000 clones, roughly 93% of them seen just once. The sequenced material came from peripheral blood. The receptors derive from a woman aged 45-65 years with active COVID-19.

CDR3 sequence (DNA): TGTGCCAGCAGCCAAGACAGTCTCTCCTACGAGCAGTACTTC. Translated, it gives CASSQDSLSYEQYF. V and J are TRBV3-1 (or the pseudogene TRBV3-2) and TRBJ2-7; D uncertain. The CDR3 extends over 14 amino acids. The V end was cut by 0 bases, the J end by 0 bases, with 6 bases between. CDR1 LGHDT and CDR2 YNNKEL come from the germline V gene (reference sequence).

The rearrangement links TRBV10-3 to TRBJ2-3; D call uncertain. The germline CDR1 and CDR2 sequences are ENHRY and SYGVKD. This CDR3 has 14 residues. V lost 2 bases and J 6 bases, leaving 12 bases between the germline ends. In DNA, the CDR3 is TGTGCCATCAGTGAGACCCCTAGTTCGGATACGCAGTATTTT. This translates into CAISETPSSDTQYF.

This clone was seen only once. The V call is TRBV3-1 (or the pseudogene TRBV3-2), the J call TRBJ1-1; 8 positions match TRBD1. CDR1 is LGHDT and CDR2 is YNNKEL in the germline V gene (reference sequence). V shed 1 base and J 0 bases; nucleotides not matched to a gene: 4. CDR3 length: 16 residues. DNA for the CDR3: TGTGCCAGCAGCCAAGGGACAGGGTTTATGAACACTGAAGCTTTCTTT. Amino acids: CASSQGTGFMNTEAFF.

The chain uses TRBV19 and TRBJ2-2; 12 bases match TRBD1. The germline V gene encodes CDR1 LNHDA and CDR2 SQIVND (reference sequence). V lost 4 bases and J lost 1; bases outside the gene matches: 7. The CDR3 loop spans 18 amino acids. The CDR3 spells CASSRDRGLALNTGELFF. CDR3 DNA sequence: TGTGCCAGTAGTAGGGACAGGGGGCTAGCGCTGAACACCGGGGAGCTGTTTTTT. Full variable domain (rest looked up from reference TRBV19 and TRBJ2-2): DGGITQSPKYLFRKEGQNVTLSCEQNLNHDAMYWYRQDPGQGLRLIYYSQIVNDFQKGDIAEGYSVSREKKESFPLTVTSAQKNPTAFYLCASSRDRGLALNTGELFFGEGSRLTVL.

This rearrangement joins TRBV15 to TRBJ2-3; D gene unclear. This CDR3 has 15 amino acids. Germline V CDR1 and CDR2: LNHNV, YYDKDF (reference sequence). Between the trimmed V and J ends, which lost 0 bases and 4 bases, there was a span of 11 bases. The DNA for the CDR3 is TGTGCCACCAGCAGAGATCAGAACCCATCAGATACGCAGTATTTT. This sequence encodes CATSRDQNPSDTQYF.

The rearrangement links TRBV4-1 to TRBJ2-2, with 7 bases aligning to TRBD1. The CDR3 consists of 14 residues. Looked up from germline, CDR1 is MGHRA and CDR2 is YSYEKL. V trimming: 5 bases; J trimming: 7 bases; junction bases outside the gene matches: 7. The CDR3, as DNA: TGCGCCAGCAGCTTCAGACAGGGTGGCGGGGAGCTGTTTTTT. This gives the protein CASSFRQGGGELFF.

J is TRBJ2-7 and V is TRBV27; no definite D call. V was trimmed by 4 bases and J by 11 bases, leaving 3 bases between them. CDR1 and CDR2 (germline): MNHEY, SMNVEV (reference sequence). The CDR3 spans 8 residues. CDR3 in DNA: TGTGCCAGCAGTTCTAAGTACTTC. This gives the protein CASSSKYF.

This chain joins TRBV7-9 and TRBJ2-3; 11 positions agree with TRBD1. J gave up 2 bases and V 6 bases, and 10 bases lay outside the gene matches. Germline V gene data show CDR1 as SEHNR and CDR2 as FQNEAQ (reference sequence). This CDR3 has 17 amino acids. In nucleotides, the CDR3 is TGTGCCAGCAGTCCTGTCGGGGGACAGGGGGTCACAGATACGCAGTATTTT. This sequence encodes CASSPVGGQGVTDTQYF.

The rearrangement uses TRBV6-1 and TRBJ1-1; tentatively, D is TRBD1 (5 bases). Germline assignment: CDR1 MNHNS and CDR2 SASEGT. V shed 3 bases and J shed 4 bases, with 12 bases lying between them. The CDR3 spans 14 residues. The CDR3 nucleotides read TGTGCCAGCAGTGAGGCGGGGCAGTCCACTGAAGCTTTCTTT. This gives the protein CASSEAGQSTEAFF.